The subject of this entry is one T cell receptor beta chain. The data were taken from a study of blood T cell repertoires in COVID-19. About the research overall: The origin of the acute and convalescent COVID-19 samples was the United States, Italy and Spain. T cells, B-cell-depleted T cells, or PBMCs supplied cDNA or gDNA.

Germline CDR1 is SGHTA and CDR2 is FQGNSA. The CDR3 has 17 residues. V shed 3 bases, J shed 6 bases, and the junction held 11 bases outside the gene matches. Participant ages covered about 18 to 95 years across approximately 25 US areas. Authors' analysis steps: Quantification of nucleated cells was approximated via reference gene primer amplification. Assay used: immunoSEQ multiplex PCR; TCRdb lists only in-frame clones, some missing. V and J calls and clone size are given by that table; D and trimming were obtained from the DNA. The sample has 300,000 to 450,000 clones, roughly 91% seen once; the top ten hold more than 1%.

This clonotype was obtained from a woman aged 18-30 years who had recovered from COVID-19. The V and J genes are TRBV7-2 and TRBJ2-1; 10 bases align to TRBD2. The source material was PBMCs or T cells enriched from blood (not recorded which). CDR3 protein: CASSLDSGGVFRNEQFF. The CDR3 region has the DNA TGTGCCAGCAGCTTGGACAGCGGGGGGGTTTTTCGCAATGAGCAGTTCTTC.